These 8 T cell receptor beta chains originate from one sample sequenced in a study of long-term antiretroviral therapy in people with HIV. This was the immunoSEQ v3.0 assay at survey level. The assay was immunoSEQ multiplex PCR, and TCRdb's table has in-frame clones only and misses some. The table includes several thousand clones, 79% detected once. The sequenced sample was unsorted PBMCs, obtained 1.1 years after starting antiretroviral therapy. The receptors were sampled from a man aged 40-50 years with HIV.

This clone appeared a few times. The chain recombines TRBV4-1 with TRBJ2-7; 11 bases are shared with TRBD1. Germline V gene data show CDR1 as MGHRA and CDR2 as YSYEKL. This CDR3 comprises 15 residues. With V trimmed by 4 bases and J by 3 bases, 5 bases remained unmatched. The CDR3 spells CASSLSGTGGYEQYF. In nucleotides, the CDR3 is TGCGCCAGCAGCCTGTCCGGGACAGGGGGCTACGAGCAGTACTTC.

The V and J genes are TRBV30 and TRBJ1-1; tentative D call: TRBD1 (5 bases). Trimming left V 5 bases short and J 0 bases short, with 10 bases between. Germline CDR1 is GTSNPN and CDR2 is SVGIG (reference sequence). The CDR3 runs 13 residues. CDR3 bases: TGTGCCTGGGGGGCCGGGGTGAACACTGAAGCTTTCTTT. Its translation is CAWGAGVNTEAFF.

The chain uses TRBV6-5 and TRBJ1-6; a weak D match, TRBD1 (6 bases). The CDR3 spans 15 residues. Germline-derived CDR1 and CDR2 are MNHEY and SVGAGI. V shed 5 bases and J shed 5 bases, with 13 bases lying between them. In DNA form, the CDR3 reads TGTGCCAGCAGTCGTTGGGACACCCATAATTCACCCCTCCACTTT. Translating gives CASSRWDTHNSPLHF.

The chain employs TRBV14 and TRBJ2-7, with TRBD1 matching over 10 bases. CDR3 length equals 15 residues. CDR1 is SGHDN and CDR2 is FVKESK in the germline V gene. V dropped 4 bases and J dropped 2; count of bases not matched to a gene: 5. The CDR3: CASSLPGQGPYEQYF. The CDR3 DNA reads as TGTGCCAGCAGCCTTCCGGGACAGGGGCCCTACGAGCAGTACTTC.

The chain is built from TRBV11-2 and TRBJ1-5, with 7 bases identical to TRBD1. Germline CDR1 SGHAT, CDR2 FQNNGV. V shed 3 bases and J 4 bases; nucleotides not matched to a gene: 6. The CDR3 sequence is 15 residues long. CDR3 residues: CASSFATGINQPQHF. CDR3 DNA sequence: TGTGCCAGCAGCTTCGCGACAGGGATTAATCAGCCCCAGCATTTT.

The chain carries TRBV6-5 and TRBJ1-4, with 10 positions matching TRBD1. The CDR3 is 13 residues long. Trimming took 9 bases from V and 5 from J; bases not matched to a gene: 3. Germline V CDR1 and CDR2: MNHEY, SVGAGI. This CDR3 reads CASGQGGNEKLFF. The CDR3 DNA follows: TGTGCCAGTGGACAGGGGGGGAATGAAAAACTGTTTTTT.

The chain recombines TRBV28 with TRBJ1-3, with TRBD1 identical over 7 bases. Germline V gene sequence: CDR1 MDHEN, CDR2 SYDVKM. The V segment lost 7 bases and the J segment 3 bases; nucleotides outside the gene matches: 6. The CDR3 length is 14 residues. CDR3 in DNA: TGTGCCAGCAACACACAGGGGATTGGAAACACCATATATTTT. Protein product: CASNTQGIGNTIYF.

The V gene is TRBV30, the J gene TRBJ2-1; 7 nucleotides match TRBD2. Germline values: CDR1 GTSNPN, CDR2 SVGIG (reference sequence). Unmatched junction bases numbered 1, after V lost 1 base and J lost 7 bases. The CDR3 spans 12 residues. The CDR3 here is CAWSAGLNEQFF. CDR3 bases: TGTGCCTGGAGTGCGGGACTAAATGAGCAGTTCTTC.